A selection of T cell receptor beta chains follows, all from one sample in a study of TIL therapy for anti-PD-1-resistant metastatic lung cancer. Produced via immunoSEQ multiplex PCR; TCRdb's table is partial and in-frame only. The table has 5,900 or so clones, about 66% seen once. Sequencing was performed on tumor tissue, taken at baseline. The receptor source for this set is a person aged 25-80 years with non-small cell lung cancer. Both conserved end residues are part of each CDR3. Each record gives: CDR3 protein, CDR3 DNA, V gene, D gene, clone size, CDR3 length, J gene. A D gene is named only where the DNA matches it firmly. Clone size is stated in some rows and not others, as once, few, many or a class when expanded.

CAWSGRAVDTQYF,TGTGCCTGGTCCGGGAGGGCCGTGGATACGCAGTATTTT,TRBV30,TRBD2,.,13,TRBJ2-3
CATSSLREGTQYF,TGTGCCACCAGCAGTCTAAGGGAGGGTACGCAGTATTTT,TRBV15,TRBD2,few,13,TRBJ2-3
CAWSWERRNKETQYF,TGTGCCTGGAGTTGGGAGCGAAGAAATAAAGAGACCCAGTACTTC,TRBV30,.,.,15,TRBJ2-5
CASSLEPSRSYEQYF,TGTGCCAGCAGCTTAGAACCCAGCCGCTCCTACGAGCAGTACTTC,TRBV7-9,.,few,15,TRBJ2-7
CASSYSPGVIHGYTF,TGTGCCAGCAGTTACTCACCAGGGGTCATACATGGCTACACCTTC,TRBV6-5,.,.,15,TRBJ1-2
CASSQGLAGLNEQFF,TGTGCCAGCAGTCAGGGCCTAGCGGGGCTCAATGAGCAGTTCTTC,TRBV14,TRBD2,.,15,TRBJ2-1
CASSYLWQGTDTQYF,TGTGCCAGCAGTTATCTTTGGCAGGGGACAGATACGCAGTATTTT,TRBV6-2/TRBV6-3,.,.,15,TRBJ2-3
CASRYSYANTGELFF,TGTGCCAGCAGGTACAGTTACGCGAACACCGGGGAGCTGTTTTTT,TRBV6-5,.,.,15,TRBJ2-2
CASTPAQGANEKLFF,TGTGCCAGCACCCCGGCCCAGGGGGCGAATGAAAAACTGTTTTTT,TRBV21-1,.,.,15,TRBJ1-4
CASSSSGGGLLYF,TGTGCCAGCAGCTCTAGCGGGGGAGGGTTATTGTACTTC,TRBV7-9,TRBD2,few,13,TRBJ2-7
CASRTESSGANVLTF,TGTGCCAGCAGGACCGAAAGCTCTGGGGCCAACGTCCTGACTTTC,TRBV6-5,.,few,15,TRBJ2-6
CASSSWPTPSYNEQFF,TGTGCCAGCAGTTCCTGGCCAACCCCCTCCTACAATGAGCAGTTCTTC,TRBV6-2/TRBV6-3,.,.,16,TRBJ2-1
CASSRTGTGKLFF,TGTGCCAGCAGCCGTACAGGGACCGGAAAACTGTTTTTT,TRBV13,.,few,13,TRBJ1-4
CASSFERTDTQYF,TGTGCCAGCAGTTTTGAACGCACAGATACGCAGTATTTT,TRBV12-3/TRBV12-4,.,.,13,TRBJ2-3
CASSHNTGDTQYF,TGTGCCAGCAGTCATAACACTGGAGATACGCAGTATTTT,TRBV3-1/TRBV3-2,.,.,13,TRBJ2-3
CAWTRTRASTDTQYF,TGTGCCTGGACGAGGACGCGCGCTAGCACAGATACGCAGTATTTT,TRBV30,.,.,15,TRBJ2-3
CASTRVGGVTEAFF,TGTGCCAGCACCCGGGTGGGGGGGGTCACTGAAGCTTTCTTT,TRBV6-5,.,.,14,TRBJ1-1
CASSSQSGGPDTQYF,TGTGCCAGCAGCTCCCAATCCGGGGGCCCCGATACGCAGTATTTT,TRBV7-9,.,.,15,TRBJ2-3
CASGSWTGESGELFF,TGTGCTAGTGGTTCCTGGACAGGGGAATCCGGGGAGCTGTTTTTT,TRBV12-5,TRBD1,once,15,TRBJ2-2
CATSDLTGGPNSPLHF,TGTGCCACCAGTGATCTGACAGGGGGCCCAAATTCACCCCTCCACTTT,TRBV24-1,TRBD1,.,16,TRBJ1-6
CSVEQGLAIGYTF,TGCAGCGTTGAACAGGGGTTGGCAATAGGCTACACCTTC,TRBV29-1,.,.,13,TRBJ1-2
CALDQGSGNQPQHF,TGTGCCTTGGATCAGGGATCTGGCAATCAGCCCCAGCATTTT,TRBV30,.,few,14,TRBJ1-5
CASSVVSHTEAFF,TGTGCCAGTTCCGTAGTCTCTCACACTGAAGCTTTCTTT,TRBV19,.,few,13,TRBJ1-1
CASSYGAREENEKLFF,TGTGCCAGCAGTTACGGGGCCCGAGAGGAAAATGAAAAACTGTTTTTT,TRBV6-2/TRBV6-3,.,.,16,TRBJ1-4
CASRGHPGEPQHF,TGTGCCAGCAGAGGACACCCAGGCGAGCCCCAGCATTTT,TRBV6-5,.,once,13,TRBJ1-5
CASGDAGTGPDTQYF,TGTGCCAGCGGGGACGCCGGGACAGGGCCAGATACGCAGTATTTT,TRBV6-4,TRBD1,.,15,TRBJ2-3
CASSSLAGGSDTQYF,TGCGCCAGCAGCTCACTAGCGGGAGGGTCCGATACGCAGTATTTT,TRBV5-1,TRBD2,.,15,TRBJ2-3
CASSQGPLTGELFF,TGTGCCAGCAGCCAGGGCCCGCTAACCGGGGAGCTGTTTTTT,TRBV3-1/TRBV3-2,.,few,14,TRBJ2-2
CSASLGVLGQPQHF,TGCAGTGCTAGTTTGGGGGTTCTGGGGCAGCCCCAGCATTTT,TRBV20-1,.,.,14,TRBJ1-5
CASSFDQGTGNTIYF,TGTGCCAGCAGCTTTGACCAGGGGACTGGAAACACCATATATTTT,TRBV5-4,.,.,15,TRBJ1-3
CASSFYINSPLHF,TGTGCCAGCAGTTTTTATATTAATTCACCCCTCCACTTT,TRBV12-3/TRBV12-4,.,once,13,TRBJ1-6
CASSDLEPGELFF,TGTGCCAGCAGTGATTTAGAGCCCGGGGAGCTGTTTTTT,TRBV25-1,.,.,13,TRBJ2-2
CASQPPNTGELFF,TGTGCCAGCCAGCCTCCGAACACCGGGGAGCTGTTTTTT,TRBV7-2,.,.,13,TRBJ2-2
CASTSGSTGELFF,TGTGCCAGCACCTCGGGGTCGACCGGGGAGCTGTTTTTT,TRBV6-4,.,few,13,TRBJ2-2
CASSTRTGKRETQYF,TGTGCCAGCAGCACCCGGACAGGGAAACGAGAGACCCAGTACTTC,TRBV3-1/TRBV3-2,TRBD1,.,15,TRBJ2-5
CASSLAAQETQYF,TGTGCCAGCAGCTTAGCGGCCCAAGAGACCCAGTACTTC,TRBV7-2,.,.,13,TRBJ2-5
CASSLDPGNSYEQYF,TGCGCCAGCAGCTTGGACCCGGGGAACTCCTACGAGCAGTACTTC,TRBV5-1,.,few,15,TRBJ2-7
CAISEIGLAGGEQYF,TGTGCCATCAGTGAGATCGGACTAGCGGGCGGCGAGCAGTACTTC,TRBV10-3,TRBD2,.,15,TRBJ2-7
CASSLLAGHHRELFF,TGTGCCAGCAGCCTACTTGCGGGACACCACCGGGAGCTGTTTTTT,TRBV27,.,.,15,TRBJ2-2
CASSANEGLRHQPQHF,TGTGCCAGCAGTGCGAACGAGGGGCTTCGTCATCAGCCCCAGCATTTT,TRBV25-1,.,few,16,TRBJ1-5
CASSLHHQETQYF,TGTGCCAGCAGCTTGCACCACCAAGAGACCCAGTACTTC,TRBV7-2,.,.,13,TRBJ2-5
CASAPGRGWTQPQHF,TGTGCCAGCGCTCCGGGCAGGGGGTGGACTCAGCCCCAGCATTTT,TRBV2,TRBD1,.,15,TRBJ1-5
CASTRTNPGTEKNIQYF,TGTGCCAGCACCAGGACAAACCCCGGGACAGAAAAAAACATTCAGTACTTC,TRBV2,TRBD1,.,17,TRBJ2-4